Each of the 20 T cell receptor beta chains below was sequenced from the same sample in a study of T cells after yellow fever vaccination. TCRdb itself ran the 5' RACE reads through MiXCR, one entry per CDR3 protein. The data contain under 350,000 distinct CDR3 sequences, about 4% of them singletons. The sample consisted of PBMCs, taken 5 days after the yellow fever booster vaccination. The source is a man aged 18 to 35 who received the YFV17D yellow fever vaccine.

In this sample, this clonotype turned up many times. The chain recombines TRBV20-1 with TRBJ2-1, with 11 bases identical to TRBD2. Germline V gene data show CDR1 as DFQATT and CDR2 as SNEGSKA (reference sequence). The CDR3 consists of 18 residues. The V gene end was trimmed by 6 bases and the J gene end by 10 bases; junction bases not matched to a gene: 23. The CDR3 DNA reads as TGCAGTGCCCCCTTAACTCTAGCGGGGGGTCAAACTTCTCGGGAGCAGTTCTTC. Encoded protein: CSAPLTLAGGQTSREQFF.

This clonotype showed up many times. Here the CDR3 reads CASSFRGGTEAFF. The CDR3 DNA sequence: TGTGCCAGCAGTTTCAGAGGGGGCACTGAAGCTTTCTTT. V is TRBV27 and J is TRBJ1-1, with TRBD1 as a possible D gene (6 bases). Germline assignment: CDR1 MNHEY and CDR2 SMNVEV (reference sequence). V lost 3 bases to trimming and J lost 4 bases, with 9 bases between them. The CDR3 sequence is 13 residues long.

This clonotype was found a few times. The CDR3: CASSRGEIVTGELFF. CDR3 DNA: TGTGCCAGCTCACGGGGGGAAATCGTCACCGGGGAGCTGTTTTTT. V and J are TRBV18 and TRBJ2-2; D perhaps matches TRBD2 (6 bases). Per germline, CDR1 KGHSH and CDR2 LQKENI. The CDR3 spans 15 residues. Trimming left V 4 bases short and J 4 bases short, with 13 bases between. The variable domain in full, completed from reference TRBV18 and TRBJ2-2, reads NAGVMQNPRHLVRRRGQEARLRCSPMKGHSHVYWYRQLPEEGLKFMVYLQKENIIDESGMPKERFSAEFPKEGPSILRIQQVVRGDSAAYFCASSRGEIVTGELFFGEGSRLTVL.

The rearrangement joins TRBV7-2 to TRBJ2-3, with D maybe TRBD1 (6 bases). Looked up from germline, CDR1 is SGHTA and CDR2 is FQGNSA. The V end was cut by 4 bases, the J end by 0 bases, with 11 bases between. CDR3 length: 15 amino acids. CDR3 nucleotide sequence: TGTGCCAGCAGCTCCCCGACAGGCAGCACAGATACGCAGTATTTT. The encoded protein is CASSSPTGSTDTQYF.

V and J are TRBV5-6 and TRBJ2-5, with D possibly matching TRBD1 (5 bases). Trimming removed 4 bases at V and 1 base at J, with 20 bases between. The length of the CDR3 is 17 residues. The V gene's germline CDR1 is SGHDT and CDR2 YYEEEE. CDR3 sequence (DNA): TGTGCCAGCAGCCACGAGCTGTCAGGGCCCCTCCAAGAGACCCAGTACTTC. It encodes CASSHELSGPLQETQYF.

This clonotype has a count of ten or more. The rearrangement uses TRBV7-9 and TRBJ2-5; D is undetermined. This CDR3 is built from 15 residues. Per germline, CDR1 SEHNR and CDR2 FQNEAQ (reference sequence). The ends were cut back, 6 bases at V and 5 bases at J, with 19 bases in the middle. Written as DNA, the CDR3 is TGTGCCAGCAGTCTTAGGGTAATGGTGGGGGAGACCCAGTACTTC. Its protein is CASSLRVMVGETQYF.

This clonotype showed up many times. The chain is built from TRBV7-6 and TRBJ1-1; 8 bases are a match to TRBD1. This CDR3 comprises 16 residues. Germline V gene data show CDR1 as SGHVS and CDR2 as FNYEAQ. The J segment lost 7 bases and the V segment lost 5 bases, leaving 15 bases of the junction unmatched. CDR3 in DNA: TGTGCCAGCAGCGCCCTACCGGGACAGGCCGCTTTTGAAGCTTTCTTT. It translates to CASSALPGQAAFEAFF.

The sample holds many counts of this clonotype. CDR3 sequence: CASSLAKDSRGNTIYF. The CDR3, as DNA: TGTGCCAGCAGCTTAGCGAAGGACTCCCGTGGAAACACCATATATTTT. The rearrangement links TRBV7-8 to TRBJ1-3; no clear D. The CDR3 consists of 16 residues. CDR1 and CDR2 (germline): SGHVS, FQNEAQ. V was cut by 0 bases and J by 3 bases, with 12 bases left in between.

V usage is TRBV7-8 and J usage is TRBJ2-5, with D unresolved. With 5 bases removed from V and 5 bases from J, the gap between germline ends came to 21 bases. CDR1 SGHVS and CDR2 FQNEAQ come from the germline V gene. This CDR3 is 16 amino acids long. The DNA of the CDR3 is TGTGCCAGCAGCCCAGCCCGATTACGGCTCCGGGAGACCCAGTACTTC. Its translation: CASSPARLRLRETQYF.

In its sample, this clonotype was seen many times. The junction shows a germline mismatch at one end, possibly a read error. The chain links TRBV7-7 to TRBJ2-1; TRBD2 matches 13 bases. Germline CDR1 and CDR2: SSHAT and FNYEAQ (reference sequence). CDR3 size: 19 residues. Here the CDR3 reads CASSPGLAGSRRSYNEQFF. In nucleotides, the CDR3 is TGTGCTAGCAGTCCGGGACTAGCGGGGAGCCGCCGATCCTACAATGAGCAGTTCTTC.

Many counts were recorded for this clonotype. J is TRBJ2-2 and V is TRBV7-2; maybe TRBD2 (6 bases). This CDR3 has 17 residues. The V gene's germline CDR1 is SGHTA and CDR2 FQGNSA. V lost 4 bases, J lost 1 base, and 16 bases lay in between. CDR3 DNA sequence: TGTGCCAGCAGCTGGCCCGGTTTCGGGGGGAACACCGGGGAGCTGTTTTTT. Amino acid sequence: CASSWPGFGGNTGELFF.

The sample holds many counts of this clonotype. The chain uses TRBV2 and TRBJ2-7, with 10 bases identical to TRBD2. From germline, CDR1 is SNHLY and CDR2 FYNNEI. CDR3 length: 14 amino acids. Trimming cost V 5 bases and J 3 bases; bases outside gene matches: 4. The CDR3 reads CASSLLAGIYEQYF. In nucleotides, the CDR3 is TGTGCCAGCAGTCTACTAGCGGGGATCTACGAGCAGTACTTC.

This clonotype is a singleton in its sample. A much bigger clone sits one base away, suggesting this may be a read error. The chain employs TRBV6-6 and TRBJ1-5; no clear D. This CDR3 is built from 13 residues. Germline assignment: CDR1 MNHNY and CDR2 SVGAGI (reference sequence). Here the CDR3 reads CACSSGWDQPQHF. As DNA, the CDR3 is TGTGCCTGCAGTTCGGGGTGGGATCAGCCCCAGCATTTT.

This rearrangement joins TRBV9 to TRBJ1-1; TRBD1 might be the D (6 bases). The CDR3 loop spans 18 amino acids. Germline CDR1 SGDLS, CDR2 YYNGEE. V was cut by 4 bases and J by 5 bases, with 27 bases left in between. The CDR3 protein is CASSPKWGHGTPGTEAFF. The CDR3 DNA is TGTGCCAGCAGCCCTAAATGGGGGCACGGGACCCCAGGGACTGAAGCTTTCTTT.

The rearrangement links TRBV20-1 to TRBJ2-5; possibly TRBD1 for D (6 bases). This CDR3 spans 14 amino acids. V was shortened by 6 bases and J by 1 base, with 15 bases between the two germline ends. Germline CDR1 DFQATT, CDR2 SNEGSKA (reference sequence). CDR3 nucleotides: TGCAGTGCAAGGAGACAGGTACTCCAAGAGACCCAGTACTTC. Its translation: CSARRQVLQETQYF.

This clonotype appeared a few times. The genes are TRBV7-9 and TRBJ1-5, with 9 positions matching TRBD1. J gave up 3 bases and V 4 bases, and 22 bases lay outside the gene matches. The CDR3 length is 21 residues. Germline lookup yields CDR1 SEHNR and CDR2 FQNEAQ (reference sequence). CDR3 protein: CASSSTNPGQGSDMYNQPQHF. DNA of the CDR3: TGTGCCAGCAGCTCAACTAATCCGGGACAGGGATCGGATATGTACAATCAGCCCCAGCATTTT. Variable domain in full (rest from reference TRBV7-9 and TRBJ1-5): DTGVSQNPRHKITKRGQNVTFRCDPISEHNRLYWYRQTLGQGPEFLTYFQNEAQLEKSRLLSDRFSAERPKGSFSTLEIQRTEQGDSAMYLCASSSTNPGQGSDMYNQPQHFGDGTRLSIL.

This clonotype was found a few times. CDR3 protein: CASSLRGPSTDTQYF. The CDR3 nucleotides are TGTGCCAGCAGCTTAAGAGGACCTAGCACAGATACGCAGTATTTT. V is TRBV7-2 and J is TRBJ2-3; no firm D call. V lost 2 bases and J 0 bases, leaving 9 bases between the germline ends. The CDR3 spans 15 residues. CDR1 is SGHTA, CDR2 FQGNSA, per germline.

Only a few counts were recorded for this clonotype. The chain links TRBV20-1 to TRBJ1-1; D remains unclear. The CDR3 contains 14 residues. Trimming took 2 bases from V and 0 from J, leaving 10 bases between them. CDR1 is DFQATT and CDR2 is SNEGSKA in the germline V gene (reference sequence). The CDR3 DNA follows: TGCAGTGCTAGATCAAGCGGTATGAACACTGAAGCTTTCTTT. It encodes CSARSSGMNTEAFF.

This clonotype showed up just a few times. V and J are TRBV18 and TRBJ2-2; no firm D call. The germline CDR1 and CDR2 sequences are KGHSH and LQKENI. With 2 bases removed from V and 6 bases from J, the gap between germline ends came to 10 bases. The CDR3 consists of 14 residues. CDR3 nucleotides: TGTGCCAGCTCACCAGGGATCTTGGCCGGGGAGCTGTTTTTT. Translation gives CASSPGILAGELFF.

This clonotype was detected ten times or more. The chain joins TRBV29-1 to TRBJ2-2, with D tentatively TRBD2 (6 bases). Germline V gives CDR1 SQVTM, CDR2 ANQGSEA. The CDR3 extends over 15 amino acids. Trimming removed 3 bases at V and 4 bases at J, with 15 bases between. CDR3 protein: CSVDGARGSTGELFF. In nucleotides, the CDR3 is TGCAGCGTTGATGGGGCTCGGGGGAGCACCGGGGAGCTGTTTTTT.